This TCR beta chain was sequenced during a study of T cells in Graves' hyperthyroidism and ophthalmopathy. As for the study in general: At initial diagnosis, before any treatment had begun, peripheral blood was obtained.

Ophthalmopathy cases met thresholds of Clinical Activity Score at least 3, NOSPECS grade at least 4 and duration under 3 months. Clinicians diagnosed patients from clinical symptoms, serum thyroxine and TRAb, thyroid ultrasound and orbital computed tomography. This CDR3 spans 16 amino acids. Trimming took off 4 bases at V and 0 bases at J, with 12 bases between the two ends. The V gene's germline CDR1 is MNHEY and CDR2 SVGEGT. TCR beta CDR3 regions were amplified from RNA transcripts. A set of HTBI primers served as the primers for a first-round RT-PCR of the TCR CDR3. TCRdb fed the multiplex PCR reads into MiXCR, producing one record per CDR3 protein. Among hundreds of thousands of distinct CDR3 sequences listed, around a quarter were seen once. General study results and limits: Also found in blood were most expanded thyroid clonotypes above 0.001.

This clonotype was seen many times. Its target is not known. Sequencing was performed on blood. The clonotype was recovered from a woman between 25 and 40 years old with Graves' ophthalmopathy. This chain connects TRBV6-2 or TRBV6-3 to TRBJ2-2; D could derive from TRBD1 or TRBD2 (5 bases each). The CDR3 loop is CASSSLRDANTGELFF. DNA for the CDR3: TGTGCCAGCAGTTCTCTCCGGGACGCGAACACCGGGGAGCTGTTTTTT.